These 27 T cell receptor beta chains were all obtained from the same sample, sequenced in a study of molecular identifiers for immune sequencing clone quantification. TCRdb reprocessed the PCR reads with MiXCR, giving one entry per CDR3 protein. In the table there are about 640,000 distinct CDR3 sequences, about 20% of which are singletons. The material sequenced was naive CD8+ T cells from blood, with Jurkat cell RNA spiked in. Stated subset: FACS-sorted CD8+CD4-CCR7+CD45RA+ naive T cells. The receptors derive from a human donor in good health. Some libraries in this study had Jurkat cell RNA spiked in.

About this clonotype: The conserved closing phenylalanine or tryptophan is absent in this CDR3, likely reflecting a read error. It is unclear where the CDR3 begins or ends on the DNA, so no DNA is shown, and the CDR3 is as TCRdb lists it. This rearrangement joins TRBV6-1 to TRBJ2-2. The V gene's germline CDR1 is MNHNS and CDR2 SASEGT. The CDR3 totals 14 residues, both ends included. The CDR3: CASSELRLAGEPFS.

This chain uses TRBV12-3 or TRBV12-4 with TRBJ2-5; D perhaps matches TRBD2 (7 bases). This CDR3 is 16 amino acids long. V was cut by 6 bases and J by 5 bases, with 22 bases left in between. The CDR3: CASSQPTGGTGETQYF. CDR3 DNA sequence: TGTGCCAGCAGCCAGCCTACGGGGGGCACTGGGGAGACCCAGTACTTC.

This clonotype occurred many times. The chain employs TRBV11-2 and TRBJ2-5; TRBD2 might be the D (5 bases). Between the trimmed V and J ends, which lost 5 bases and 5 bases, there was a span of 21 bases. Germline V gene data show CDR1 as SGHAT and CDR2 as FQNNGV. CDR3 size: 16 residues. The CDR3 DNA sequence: TGTGCCAGCAGCCCGGCCGGTGGACTGCCCTCGGAGACCCAGTACTTC. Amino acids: CASSPAGGLPSETQYF.

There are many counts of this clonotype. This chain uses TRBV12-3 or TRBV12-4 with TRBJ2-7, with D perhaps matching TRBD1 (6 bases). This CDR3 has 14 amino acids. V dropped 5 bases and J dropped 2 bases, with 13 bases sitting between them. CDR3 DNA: TGTGCCAGCAGTCCCCGGGACAACACCTACGAGCAGTACTTC. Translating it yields CASSPRDNTYEQYF.

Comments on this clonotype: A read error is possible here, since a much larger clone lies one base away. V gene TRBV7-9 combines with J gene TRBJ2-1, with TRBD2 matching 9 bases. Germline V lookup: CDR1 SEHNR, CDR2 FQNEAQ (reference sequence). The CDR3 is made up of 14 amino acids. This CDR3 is CAGSSGLATNEQFF. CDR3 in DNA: TGTGCCGGCAGCTCTGGACTAGCGACGAATGAGCAGTTCTTC.

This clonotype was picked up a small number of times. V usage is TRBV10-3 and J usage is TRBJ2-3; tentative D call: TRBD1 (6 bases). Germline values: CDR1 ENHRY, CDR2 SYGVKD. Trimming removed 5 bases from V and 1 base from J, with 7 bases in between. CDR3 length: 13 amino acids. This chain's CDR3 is CAISYRGTDTQYF. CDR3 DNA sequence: TGTGCCATCAGTTACAGGGGCACAGATACGCAGTATTTT.

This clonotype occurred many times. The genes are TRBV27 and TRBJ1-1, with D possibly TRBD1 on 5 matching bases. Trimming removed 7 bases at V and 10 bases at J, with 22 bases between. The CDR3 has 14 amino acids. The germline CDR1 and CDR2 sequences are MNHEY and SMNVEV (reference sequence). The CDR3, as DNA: TGTGCCAGCAAACCTTACCGGGACTTCCATACAGCTTTCTTT. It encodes CASKPYRDFHTAFF.

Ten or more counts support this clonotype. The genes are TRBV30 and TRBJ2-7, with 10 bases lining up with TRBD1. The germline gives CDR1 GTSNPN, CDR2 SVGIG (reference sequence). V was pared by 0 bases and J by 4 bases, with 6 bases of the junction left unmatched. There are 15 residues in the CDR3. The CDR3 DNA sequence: TGTGCCTGGAGTGTACTAGGGACAGGGGTTTACGAGCAGTACTTC. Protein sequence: CAWSVLGTGVYEQYF.

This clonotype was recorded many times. CDR3 in DNA: TGTGCCAGCAGTCCACAGGAGTATAGCAATCAGCCCCAGCATTTT. Translated: CASSPQEYSNQPQHF. V is TRBV12-3 or TRBV12-4 and J is TRBJ1-5; a weak D match, TRBD1 (5 bases). The CDR3 length is 15 residues. V lost 5 bases and J 0 bases, leaving 11 bases between the germline ends.

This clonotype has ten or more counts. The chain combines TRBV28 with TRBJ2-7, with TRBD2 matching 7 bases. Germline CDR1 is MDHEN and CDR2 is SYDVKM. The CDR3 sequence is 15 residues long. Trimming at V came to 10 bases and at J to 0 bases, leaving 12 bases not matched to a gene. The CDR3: CAILQPGLNSYEQYF. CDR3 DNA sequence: TGTGCCATTCTCCAACCGGGACTAAACTCCTACGAGCAGTACTTC.

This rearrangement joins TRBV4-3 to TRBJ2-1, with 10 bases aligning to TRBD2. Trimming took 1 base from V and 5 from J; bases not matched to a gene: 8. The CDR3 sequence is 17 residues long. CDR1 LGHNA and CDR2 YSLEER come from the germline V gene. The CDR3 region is CASSQGLTSGLNNEQFF. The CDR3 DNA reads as TGCGCCAGCAGCCAAGGTCTGACTAGCGGGCTTAACAATGAGCAGTTCTTC.

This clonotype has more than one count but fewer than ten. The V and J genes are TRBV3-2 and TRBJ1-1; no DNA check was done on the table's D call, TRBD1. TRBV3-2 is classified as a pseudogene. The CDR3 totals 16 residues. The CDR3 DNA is TGTGCCAGCAGCCCTTGGTGGACAGGGCTGAACACTGAAGCTTTCTTT. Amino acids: CASSPWWTGLNTEAFF.

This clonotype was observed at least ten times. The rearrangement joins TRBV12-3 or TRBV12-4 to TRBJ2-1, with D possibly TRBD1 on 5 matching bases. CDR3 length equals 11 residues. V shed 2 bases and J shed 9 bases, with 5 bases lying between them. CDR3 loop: CASSLRGEQFF. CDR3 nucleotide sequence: TGTGCCAGCAGTTTAAGGGGTGAGCAGTTCTTC.

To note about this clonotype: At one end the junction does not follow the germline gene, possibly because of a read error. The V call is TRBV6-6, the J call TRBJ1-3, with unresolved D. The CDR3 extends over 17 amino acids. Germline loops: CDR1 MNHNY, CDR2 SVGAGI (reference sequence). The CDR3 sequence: CASSYSDEGGDGYTIYF. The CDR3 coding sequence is TGTGCCAGCAGTTACAGTGATGAGGGAGGAGATGGATACACCATATATTTT.

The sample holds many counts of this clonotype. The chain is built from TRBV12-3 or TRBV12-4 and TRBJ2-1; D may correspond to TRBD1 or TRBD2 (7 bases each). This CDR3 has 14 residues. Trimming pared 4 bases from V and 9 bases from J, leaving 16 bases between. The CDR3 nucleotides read TGTGCCAGCAGTTCCTCGACAGGGAGGGGTGAGCAGTTCTTC. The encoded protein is CASSSSTGRGEQFF.

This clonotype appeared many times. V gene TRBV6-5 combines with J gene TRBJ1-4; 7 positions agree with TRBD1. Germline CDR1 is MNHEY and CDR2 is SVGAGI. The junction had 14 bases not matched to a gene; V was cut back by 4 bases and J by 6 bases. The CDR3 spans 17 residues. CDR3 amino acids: CASSWGQQSLVDEKLFF. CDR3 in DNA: TGTGCCAGCAGTTGGGGACAGCAATCTCTTGTTGATGAAAAACTGTTTTTT.

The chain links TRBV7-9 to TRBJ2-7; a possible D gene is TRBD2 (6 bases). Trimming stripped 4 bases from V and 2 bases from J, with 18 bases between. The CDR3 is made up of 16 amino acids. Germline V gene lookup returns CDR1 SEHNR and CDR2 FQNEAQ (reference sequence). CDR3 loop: CASSSSPRDTAYEQYF. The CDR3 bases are TGTGCCAGCAGCTCGTCTCCGCGGGATACAGCCTACGAGCAGTACTTC.

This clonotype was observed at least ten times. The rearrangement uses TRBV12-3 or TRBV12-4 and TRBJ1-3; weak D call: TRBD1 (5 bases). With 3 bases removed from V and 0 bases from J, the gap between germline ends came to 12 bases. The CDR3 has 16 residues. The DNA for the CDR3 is TGTGCCAGCAGTTTTAGCGACAGATACTCTGGAAACACCATATATTTT. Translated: CASSFSDRYSGNTIYF.

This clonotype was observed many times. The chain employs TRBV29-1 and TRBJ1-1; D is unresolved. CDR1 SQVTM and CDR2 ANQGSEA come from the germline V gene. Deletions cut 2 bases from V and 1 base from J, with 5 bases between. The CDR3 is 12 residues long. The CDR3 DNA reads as TGCAGCGTTGAATTCCAGAACACTGAAGCTTTCTTT. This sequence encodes CSVEFQNTEAFF.

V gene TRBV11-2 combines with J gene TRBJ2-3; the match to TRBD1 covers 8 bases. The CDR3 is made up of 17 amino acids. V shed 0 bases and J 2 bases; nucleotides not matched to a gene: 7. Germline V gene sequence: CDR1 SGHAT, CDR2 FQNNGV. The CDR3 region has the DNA TGTGCCAGCAGCTTAGATCCGGAGCAGGGGGCCACAGATACGCAGTATTTT. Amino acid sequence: CASSLDPEQGATDTQYF. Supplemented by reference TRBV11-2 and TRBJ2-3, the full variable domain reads EAGVAQSPRYKIIEKRQSVAFWCNPISGHATLYWYQQILGQGPKLLIQFQNNGVVDDSQLPKDRFSAERLKGVDSTLKIQPAKLEDSAVYLCASSLDPEQGATDTQYFGPGTRLTVL.

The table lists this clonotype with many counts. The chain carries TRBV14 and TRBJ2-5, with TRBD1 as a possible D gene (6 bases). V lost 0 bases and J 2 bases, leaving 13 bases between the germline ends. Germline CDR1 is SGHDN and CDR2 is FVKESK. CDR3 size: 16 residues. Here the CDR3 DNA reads TGTGCCAGCAGCCAAGATGCCTCGGACAGACAAGAGACCCAGTACTTC. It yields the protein CASSQDASDRQETQYF.

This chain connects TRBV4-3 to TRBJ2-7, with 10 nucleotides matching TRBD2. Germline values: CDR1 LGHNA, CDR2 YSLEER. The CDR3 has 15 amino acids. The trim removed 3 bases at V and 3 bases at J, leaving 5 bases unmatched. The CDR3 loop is CASSHGTSGNYEQYF. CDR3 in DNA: TGCGCCAGCAGCCATGGCACTAGCGGGAACTACGAGCAGTACTTC.

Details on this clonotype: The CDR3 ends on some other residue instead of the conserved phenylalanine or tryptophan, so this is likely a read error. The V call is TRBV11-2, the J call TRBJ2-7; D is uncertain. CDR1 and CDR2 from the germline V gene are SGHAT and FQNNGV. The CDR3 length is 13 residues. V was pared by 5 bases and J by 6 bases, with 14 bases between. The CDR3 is CASSRSSSTEQYS. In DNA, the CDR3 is TGTGCCAGCAGCCGGAGTTCTAGTACCGAGCAGTACTCC.

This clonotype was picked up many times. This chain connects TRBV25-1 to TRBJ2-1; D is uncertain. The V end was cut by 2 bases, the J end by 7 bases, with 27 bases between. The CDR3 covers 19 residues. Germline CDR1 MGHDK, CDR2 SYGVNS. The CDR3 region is CASSEGLNRQAPPENEQFF. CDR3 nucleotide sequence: TGTGCCAGCAGTGAAGGATTAAATCGCCAGGCCCCGCCGGAGAATGAGCAGTTCTTC.

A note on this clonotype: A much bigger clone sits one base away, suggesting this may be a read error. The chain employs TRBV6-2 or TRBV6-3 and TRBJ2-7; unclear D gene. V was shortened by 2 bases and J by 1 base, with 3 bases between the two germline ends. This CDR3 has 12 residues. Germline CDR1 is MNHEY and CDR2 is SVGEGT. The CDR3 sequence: CASSYPSYEQYF. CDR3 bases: TGTGCCAGCAGTTACCCGTCCTACGAGCAGTACTTC.

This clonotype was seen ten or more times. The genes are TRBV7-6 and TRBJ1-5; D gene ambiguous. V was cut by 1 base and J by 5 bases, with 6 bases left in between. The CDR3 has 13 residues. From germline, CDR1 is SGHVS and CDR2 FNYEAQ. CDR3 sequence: CASSLGVYQPQHF. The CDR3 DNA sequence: TGTGCCAGCAGCTTAGGGGTGTATCAGCCCCAGCATTTT. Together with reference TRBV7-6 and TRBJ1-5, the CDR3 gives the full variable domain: GAGVSQSPRYKVTKRGQDVALRCDPISGHVSLYWYRQALGQGPEFLTYFNYEAQQDKSGLPNDRFSAERPEGSISTLTIQRTEQRDSAMYRCASSLGVYQPQHFGDGTRLSIL.

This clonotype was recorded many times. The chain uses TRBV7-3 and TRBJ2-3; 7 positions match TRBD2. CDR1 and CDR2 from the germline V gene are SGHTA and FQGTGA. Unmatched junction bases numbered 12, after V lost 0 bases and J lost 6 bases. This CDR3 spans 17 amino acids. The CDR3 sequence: CASSLTLTSKGLDTQYF. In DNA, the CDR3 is TGTGCCAGCAGCTTAACGTTGACTAGCAAGGGTCTGGATACGCAGTATTTT.